This paragraph covers one T cell receptor beta chain sequence. No antigen is known for it. The sample originates from a study of persistence of HIV-infected CD4 T cells. Notes on the study in general: Degenerate expanded CDR3beta sequences were enriched among CMV- and Gag-responding cells. TCR oligoclonality correlated with proviral oligoclonality in the same sorted populations.

This was the immunoSEQ version 4 assay in survey mode. The protocol was immunoSEQ multiplex PCR, while the TCRdb copy is restricted to in-frame clones and leaves out a portion. The sample records under 40,000 clones, roughly 80% being singletons. Cells were stimulated with CMV-infected fibroblast lysates at 10 ug/mL. CD40L/CD69 double-negative CD45RO-high memory CD4+ T cells were collected. Plasma HIV-1 RNA stayed below 50 copies/mL for at least 4 years. Germline lookup yields CDR1 MDHEN and CDR2 SYDVKM. Deletions cut 2 bases from V and 1 base from J, with 13 bases between. The CDR3 has 16 amino acids.

Sequencing was performed on CD4+ T cells sorted from PBMCs after approximately 19-hour stimulation, taken from a patient who received antiretroviral therapy. The chain carries TRBV28 and TRBJ2-3; TRBD1 or TRBD2 may be the D gene (6 bases each). This receptor was identified in an adult woman with HIV who was CMV-seropositive. This CDR3 is CASSLQGGRGTDTQYF. The CDR3 DNA is TGTGCCAGCAGTTTACAAGGGGGGCGCGGCACAGATACGCAGTATTTT.